This T cell receptor (beta chain) emerged from a study of shared clonotypes between healthy human individuals (dated by TCRdb to the early 2020s). Study-level background: The cohort comprised a couple of women and a few men aged 18 to 49 years. For each donor, three plates each were used for CD4 naive and CD4 memory, two plates were used for CD8 naive, and one plate was used for CD8 memory. The study deeply sequenced blood TCR repertoires of about 5 healthy adults to estimate repertoire size and the extent of clonotype sharing between individuals. Different laboratories and diverse techniques were used to prepare libraries and sequence TCR repertoires, to increase sequencing depth and limit assay-specific biases. Leukapheresis yielded between about 0.94 and 9 billion PBMCs per donor. What the study reported, not specific to this receptor: Sharing across a few donors was observed for around 4.8% of naive CD4, 3.5% of naive CD8, 2% to 2.5% of memory CD4, and 0.4% of memory CD8 clonotypes. Sampling was restricted to blood, and TCR repertoires in tissues likely differ from the TCR repertoires found in blood. Based on pairwise subsampling, the degree of clonotype sharing among donors was expected to be affected by sequencing depth. Incomplete sequencing was indicated by rarefaction of sorted-subset datasets, despite the large sequencing depth. Naive subsets generally had larger estimated clonotype richness than memory subsets did. Because the study included a small number of donors, the genetic and exposure-history diversity represented was limited. Compared with non-shared clonotypes, the clonotypes found in all four sorted-subset donors had higher generation probabilities.

CD8 naive samples consisted of CD45RO-negative cells that were positively selected for CCR7, yielding a CD45RA+CCR7+ population without TemRA cells. The donors were healthy, HIV-negative adults with no recently reported acute infections or vaccinations. Every donor was a Caucasian adult residing in Nashville, Tennessee, USA. Blood was obtained by leukapheresis, after which PBMCs were separated by Ficoll-Histopaque density gradient centrifugation and cryopreserved in liquid nitrogen vapor phase. Purity and quantity of every magnetically sorted T cell population were checked by analytical flow cytometry. Each sorted fraction had its genomic DNA isolated and then quantified by UV absorbance on a Nanodrop 2000c. Between the V and J ends, shortened by 5 bases and 1 base respectively, the junction contains 18 bases. According to the germline V gene (reference sequence), CDR1 reads SEHNR and CDR2 reads FQNEAQ. The CDR3 goes from the cysteine to the phenylalanine over 16 residues. The entry retains the CDR3 DNA only, 48 bases that are in frame from base 1.

The table lists this clone with a count of one. The specificity of this receptor is unknown. Base quality data are lacking; no much larger clone is found one base away. Using the deep immunoSEQ assay, TCR CDR3 regions were amplified from genomic DNA by multiplex PCR. Genomic DNA extracted from each cell subset was distributed evenly over all wells of several immunoSEQ 96-well plates, and each plate served as one replicate. For sorted subsets, 150 to 250 ng of genomic DNA, equivalent to about 30,000 T cell genomes, went into each replicate PCR. The purified libraries were quantified using a Qubit 3.0 fluorometer, sized with a Bioanalyzer 2100, and then quantified again using the KAPA Library Quantification kit. A separate single-read 150-cycle Illumina NextSeq 550 flow cell was used to sequence each immunoSEQ 96-well plate. In the authors' own workflow: The immunoSEQ output contained only junctional sequences without quality scores, so filtering could not match that applied to full-length reads. To assign V/J genes and CDR3, sequences were annotated against IMGT germline references using PyIR, a Python wrapper for IgBLAST v1.9. Reads were removed for weak V/J assignments (E-value above 1e-6), missing CDR3, stop codons, out-of-frame junctions, or ambiguous translated residues. V3J clonotypes were defined by identical inferred V gene, J gene, and CDR3 amino acid sequence. The percentage overlap between two repertoires was calculated by dividing the number of shared unique clonotypes by the size of the smaller repertoire. Richness of each repertoire was evaluated using RTK rarefaction, the Chao1 estimator, and Recon v2.1 estimates of unobserved clonotypes. Generation probabilities were computed with OLGA for all TCRbeta clonotypes obtained by the gDNA method from several donors. TCRdb took this table from immuneACCESS and kept in-frame rearrangements with V and J called. Such tables lack part of the clones; where checked against another copy, unresolved V genes explain under half of the gap, and the rest is unexplained. That table gives V, J and clone size, and the DNA gave D and trimming. The sample includes hundreds of thousands of clones, with more than 95% observed a single time. Clones ranked in the top ten supply 0.3% of the sample.

The chain joins TRBV7-9 to TRBJ2-7, with the D gene uncertain. This clonotype originated in a man aged 30 to 45 in good health. The sequenced sample consisted of naive CD8+ T cells sorted from blood. Interpreted using the paper, the cell subset or site label stands for: CD45RA+CCR7+. This receptor carries the CDR3 CASSITDWSVSYEQYF. The DNA sequence is as follows: TGTGCCAGCAGCATAACCGACTGGAGTGTTTCCTACGAGCAGTACTTC.